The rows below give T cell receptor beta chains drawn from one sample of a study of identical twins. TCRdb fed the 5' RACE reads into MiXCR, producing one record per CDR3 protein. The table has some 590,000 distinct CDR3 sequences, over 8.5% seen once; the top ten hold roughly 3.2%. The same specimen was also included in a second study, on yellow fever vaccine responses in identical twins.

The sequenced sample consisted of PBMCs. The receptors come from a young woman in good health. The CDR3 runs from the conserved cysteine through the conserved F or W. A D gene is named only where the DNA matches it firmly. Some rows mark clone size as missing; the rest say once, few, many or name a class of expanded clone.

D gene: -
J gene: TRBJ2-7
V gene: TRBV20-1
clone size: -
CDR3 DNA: TGCAGTGCTACTCCGACTGGCGCCAACTACGAGCAGTACTTC
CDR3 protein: CSATPTGANYEQYF

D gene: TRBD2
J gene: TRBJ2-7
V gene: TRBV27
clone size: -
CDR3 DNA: TGTGCCAGCAGTTTGCAGCCGGGACTAGCGGGGTACGAGCAGTACTTC
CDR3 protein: CASSLQPGLAGYEQYF

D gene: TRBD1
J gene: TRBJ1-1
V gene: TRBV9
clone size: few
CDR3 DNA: TGTGCCAGCAGCGTAGAAGGGACAGCCGCGGGGGTCTTT
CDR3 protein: CASSVEGTAAGVF

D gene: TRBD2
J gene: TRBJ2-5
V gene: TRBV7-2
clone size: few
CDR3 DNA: TGTGCCAGCAGCTTGCGTGCGCGTCTAGCGGTTGGAGAGACCCAGTACTTC
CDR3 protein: CASSLRARLAVGETQYF

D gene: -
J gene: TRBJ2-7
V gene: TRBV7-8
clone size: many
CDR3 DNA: TGTGCCAGCAGCTTAGACGGGGCGATTAACTACGAGCAGTACTTC
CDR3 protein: CASSLDGAINYEQYF

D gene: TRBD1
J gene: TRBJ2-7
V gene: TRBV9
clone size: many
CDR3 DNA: TGTGCCAGCAGCGTAGAGGGACAGGGGGCGTACGAGCAGTACTTC
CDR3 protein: CASSVEGQGAYEQYF

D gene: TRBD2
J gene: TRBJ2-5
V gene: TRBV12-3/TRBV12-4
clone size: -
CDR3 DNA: TGTGCCAGCAGTTCAACGTCGGGAGCGGGGGGGCCGGGAGAGACCCAGTACTTC
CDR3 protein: CASSSTSGAGGPGETQYF

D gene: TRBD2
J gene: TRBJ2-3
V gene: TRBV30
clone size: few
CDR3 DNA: TGTGCCTGGAGTGTATCGACTAGCGGAATCACAGATACGCAGTATTTT
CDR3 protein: CAWSVSTSGITDTQYF

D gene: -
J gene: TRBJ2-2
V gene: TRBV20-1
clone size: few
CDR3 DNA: TGCAGTGCTAGTAGTACCGGGGAGCTGTTTTTT
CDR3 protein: CSASSTGELFF

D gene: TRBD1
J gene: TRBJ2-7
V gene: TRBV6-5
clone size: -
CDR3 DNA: TGTGCCAGCAGTTACGCGGGACAGGGGACCTACGAGCAGTACTTC
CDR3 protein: CASSYAGQGTYEQYF

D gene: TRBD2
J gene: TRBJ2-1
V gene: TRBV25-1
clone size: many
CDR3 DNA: TGTGCCAGCAGTGAGCAATTTAGCGGGGGCTACAATGAGCAGTTCTTC
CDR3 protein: CASSEQFSGGYNEQFF

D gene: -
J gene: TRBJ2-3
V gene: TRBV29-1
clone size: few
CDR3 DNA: TGCAGCGGTAGGGAAGCAGATACGCAGTATTTT
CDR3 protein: CSGREADTQYF

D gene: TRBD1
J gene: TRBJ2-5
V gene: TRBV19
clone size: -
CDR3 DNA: TGTGCCAGTACTCGGACAGGGCAAGAGACCCAGTACTTC
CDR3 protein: CASTRTGQETQYF

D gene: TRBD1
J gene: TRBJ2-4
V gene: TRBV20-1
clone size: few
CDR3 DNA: TGCAGTGCTAGGGCCGGGACAGGGAAAAACATTCAGTACTTC
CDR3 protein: CSARAGTGKNIQYF

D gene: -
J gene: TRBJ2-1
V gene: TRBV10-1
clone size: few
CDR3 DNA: TGCGCCAGCAGCGACTTGCGCTGGGACCGGCAGTTCTTC
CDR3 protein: CASSDLRWDRQFF

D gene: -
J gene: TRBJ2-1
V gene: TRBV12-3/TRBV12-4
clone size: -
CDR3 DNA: TGTGCCAGCAGCCCCTGGCCCTCCAGCTCCTACAATGAGCAGTTCTTC
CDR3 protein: CASSPWPSSSYNEQFF

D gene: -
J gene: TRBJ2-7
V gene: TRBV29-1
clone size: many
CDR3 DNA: TGCAGCGTTGTTACAGGACCTACCTACGAGCAGTACTTC
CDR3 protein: CSVVTGPTYEQYF

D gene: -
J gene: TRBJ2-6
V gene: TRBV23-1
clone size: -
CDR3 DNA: TGCGCCAGCAGTCAATCAGCACCTGGGGCCAACGTCCTGACTTTC
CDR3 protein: CASSQSAPGANVLTF

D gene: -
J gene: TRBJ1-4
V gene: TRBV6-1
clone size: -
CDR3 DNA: TGTGCCAGCAGTAAAGGACTCCGAGGTGAAAAACTGTTTTTT
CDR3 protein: CASSKGLRGEKLFF

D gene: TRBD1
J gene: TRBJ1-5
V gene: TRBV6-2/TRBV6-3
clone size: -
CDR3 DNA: TGTGCCAGCAGTTACCACTTGGACAGGGTCGATCAGCCCCAGCATTTT
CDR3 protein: CASSYHLDRVDQPQHF

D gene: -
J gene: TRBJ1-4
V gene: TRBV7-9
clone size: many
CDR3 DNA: TGTGCCAGCAGCTTAGTTGTTCCGAATGAAAAACTGTTTTTT
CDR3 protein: CASSLVVPNEKLFF

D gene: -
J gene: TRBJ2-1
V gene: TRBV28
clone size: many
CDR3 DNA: TGTGCCAGCAGTTTCTCTCCCGGCGGCTACAATGAGCAGTTCTTC
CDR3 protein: CASSFSPGGYNEQFF

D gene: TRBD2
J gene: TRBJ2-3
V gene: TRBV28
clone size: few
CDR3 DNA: TGTGCCAGCAGTTTATGGACTAGCGGGAGGACAGATACGCAGTATTTT
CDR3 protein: CASSLWTSGRTDTQYF

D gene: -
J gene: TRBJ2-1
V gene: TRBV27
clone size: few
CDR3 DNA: TGTGCCAGCAGTTTATCGGGGGGGGCCCGCAATGAGCAGTTCTTC
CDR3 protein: CASSLSGGARNEQFF

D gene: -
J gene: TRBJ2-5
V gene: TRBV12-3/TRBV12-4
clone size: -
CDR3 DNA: TGTGCCAGCAGTTCCGTCGAAGAGACCCAGTACTTC
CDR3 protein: CASSSVEETQYF

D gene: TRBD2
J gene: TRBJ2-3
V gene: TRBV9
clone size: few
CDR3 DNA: TGTGCCAGCAGCCTAACCGGGACTATGACAGATACGCAGTATTTT
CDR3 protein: CASSLTGTMTDTQYF

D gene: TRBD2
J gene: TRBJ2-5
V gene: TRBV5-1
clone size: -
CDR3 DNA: TGCGCCAGCAGCGGGGACATGGGACTAGAAGAGACCCAGTACTTC
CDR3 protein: CASSGDMGLEETQYF

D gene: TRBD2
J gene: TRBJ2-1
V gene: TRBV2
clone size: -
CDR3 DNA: TGTACCCGCAGTTTTCTCACGAAGCGGGAGAAAGCCTACAATGAGCAGTTCTTC
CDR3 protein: CTRSFLTKREKAYNEQFF

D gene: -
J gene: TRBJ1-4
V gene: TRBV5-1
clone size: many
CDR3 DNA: TGCGCCAGCAGCTTTTCAGGTGAAAAACTGTTTTTT
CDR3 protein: CASSFSGEKLFF

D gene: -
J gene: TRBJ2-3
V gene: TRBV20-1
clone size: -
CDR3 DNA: TGCAGTGCTGGGGGGGCCGCAGATACGCAGTATTTT
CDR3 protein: CSAGGAADTQYF

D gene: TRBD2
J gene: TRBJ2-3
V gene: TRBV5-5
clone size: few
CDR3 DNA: TGTGCCAGCAGCGCGACCGGGACTAGCGTCCGCACAGATACGCAGTATTTT
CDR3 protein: CASSATGTSVRTDTQYF

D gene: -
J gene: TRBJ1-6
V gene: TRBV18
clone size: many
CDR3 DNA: TGTGCCAGCTCTCGCATGGCAGGGAATGGGGAATCACCCCTCCACTTT
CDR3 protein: CASSRMAGNGESPLHF

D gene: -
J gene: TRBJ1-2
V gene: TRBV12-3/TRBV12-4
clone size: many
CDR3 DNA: TGTGCCAGCAGTTTAGGGCTACAGGGCTACACCTTC
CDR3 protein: CASSLGLQGYTF

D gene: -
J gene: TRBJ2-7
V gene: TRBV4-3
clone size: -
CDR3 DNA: TGCGCCAGCAGCCCCACGGTAGGCAGGACCTACGAGCAGTACTTC
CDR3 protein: CASSPTVGRTYEQYF

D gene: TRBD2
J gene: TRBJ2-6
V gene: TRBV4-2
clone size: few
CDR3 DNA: TGTGCCAGCAGCCAGTCACTAGCGGGGGACTCTGGGGCCAACGTCCTGACTTTC
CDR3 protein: CASSQSLAGDSGANVLTF

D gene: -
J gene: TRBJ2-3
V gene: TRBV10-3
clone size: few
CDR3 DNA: TGTGCCATCAGTGAGGACTTAAAAAACACAGATACGCAGTATTTT
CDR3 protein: CAISEDLKNTDTQYF

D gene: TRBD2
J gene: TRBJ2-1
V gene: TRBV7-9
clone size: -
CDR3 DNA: TGTGCCAGCCCTCCGCTACCCAGTGCTAGCGGATACAATGAGCAGTTCTTC
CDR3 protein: CASPPLPSASGYNEQFF

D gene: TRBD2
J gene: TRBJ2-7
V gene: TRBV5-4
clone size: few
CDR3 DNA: TGTGCCAGCAGCTTCGGCCGCACTAGCGGGGGGAATTCCTACGAGCAGTACTTC
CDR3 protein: CASSFGRTSGGNSYEQYF

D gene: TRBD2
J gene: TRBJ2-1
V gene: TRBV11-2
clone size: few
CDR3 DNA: TGTGCCAGCAGCTTAGCGCAGGGACTAGCGGGATATGAGCAGTTCTTC
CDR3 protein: CASSLAQGLAGYEQFF

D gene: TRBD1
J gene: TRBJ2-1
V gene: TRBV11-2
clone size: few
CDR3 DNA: TGTGCCAGCAGCCCGGGACAGGGGGCGGGCTGGGCCTCGAATGAGCAGTTCTTC
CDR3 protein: CASSPGQGAGWASNEQFF

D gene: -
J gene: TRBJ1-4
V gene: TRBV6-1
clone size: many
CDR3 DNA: TGTGCCAGCAGTCCACAGGGATTTACTAATGAAAAACTGTTTTTT
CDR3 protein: CASSPQGFTNEKLFF

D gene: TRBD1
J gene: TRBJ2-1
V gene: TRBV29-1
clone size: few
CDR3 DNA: TGCAGCGTAAATACGGGACAGGGGGGCTTTGAGCAGTTCTTC
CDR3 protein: CSVNTGQGGFEQFF

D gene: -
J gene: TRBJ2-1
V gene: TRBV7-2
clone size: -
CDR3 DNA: TGTGCCAGCAGCATCCTAGCGACTGAGCAGTTCTTC
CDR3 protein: CASSILATEQFF

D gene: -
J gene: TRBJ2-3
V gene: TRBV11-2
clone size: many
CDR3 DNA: TGTGCCAGCAGCTTTTCCGGGAATTTCGCAGATACGCAGTATTTT
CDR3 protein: CASSFSGNFADTQYF

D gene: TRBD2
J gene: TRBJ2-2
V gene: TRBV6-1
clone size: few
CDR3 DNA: TGTGCCAGCCATAGCGGGAGTAAAGCCGGGGAGCTGTTTTTT
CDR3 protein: CASHSGSKAGELFF

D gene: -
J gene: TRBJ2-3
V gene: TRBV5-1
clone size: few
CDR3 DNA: TGCGCCAGCAGCTTTACCCGCACAGATACGCAGTATTTT
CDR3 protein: CASSFTRTDTQYF

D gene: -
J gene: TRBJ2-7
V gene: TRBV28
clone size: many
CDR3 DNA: TGTGCCAGCAGTTTAGGTTCATCCGAGCAGTACTTC
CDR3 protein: CASSLGSSEQYF

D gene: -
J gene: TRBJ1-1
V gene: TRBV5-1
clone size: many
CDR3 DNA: TGCGCCAGCAGCTTGTTAGTAACGACTGAAGCTTTCTTT
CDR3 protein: CASSLLVTTEAFF